The 24 T cell receptor beta chains below come from one sample, sequenced in a study of human CD4 T cells and Enterobacteriaceae. All CD4+ cells other than CD45RA+CCR7+CD95- naive cells were sorted as memory, over 98% pure. Repertoires were generated with immunoSEQ multiplex PCR, while TCRdb's copy carries only in-frame clones and drops some. The data contain approximately 26,000 clones, approximately 81% of them seen just once; the ten biggest clones take up roughly 0.96%. Sequenced material: memory CD4+ T cells from blood. The receptor source for this set is a human donor in good health.

The chain joins TRBV19 to TRBJ1-3; 7 nucleotides match TRBD1. V was pared by 5 bases and J by 0 bases, with 10 bases of the junction left unmatched. The CDR3 has 17 amino acids. From germline, CDR1 is LNHDA and CDR2 SQIVND (reference sequence). For the CDR3, the DNA is TGTGCCAGTAGTTCGCCCGGGACAGCGAGCTCTGGAAACACCATATATTTT. The encoded protein is CASSSPGTASSGNTIYF.

V usage is TRBV11-2 and J usage is TRBJ2-5; possibly TRBD1 for D (5 bases). Per germline, CDR1 SGHAT and CDR2 FQNNGV. The CDR3 contains 16 residues. Trimming left V 1 base short and J 5 bases short, with 17 bases between. The CDR3 protein is CASSLVSRVSGETQYF. CDR3 in DNA: TGTGCCAGCAGCTTAGTATCCAGGGTTAGTGGGGAGACCCAGTACTTC.

The J gene is TRBJ2-6, the V gene TRBV19, with D unclear. Germline assignment: CDR1 LNHDA and CDR2 SQIVND (reference sequence). Trimming took off 7 bases at V and 1 base at J, with 8 bases between the two ends. CDR3 size: 14 residues. The CDR3 sequence is CASKLQSGANVLTF. The CDR3 nucleotides are TGTGCCAGTAAGTTACAGTCTGGGGCCAACGTCCTGACTTTC.

V is TRBV4-2 and J is TRBJ2-7, with D perhaps TRBD2 (6 bases). The germline V gene encodes CDR1 LGHNA and CDR2 YNFKEQ. The CDR3 has 17 residues. V was cut by 0 bases and J by 4 bases, with 19 bases left in between. The CDR3 coding sequence is TGTGCCAGCAGCCAAGATTTCGGCGGGACCCCCGTTTACGAGCAGTACTTC. Its protein is CASSQDFGGTPVYEQYF.

The chain's CDR3 is CAVGGLADLSSYEQYF. The DNA for the CDR3 is TGTGCCGTTGGGGGACTAGCGGACTTAAGCTCCTACGAGCAGTACTTC. V is TRBV21-1 and J is TRBJ2-7; the D segment call TRBD2 is taken from the table without a DNA check. TRBV21-1 is tagged as a pseudogene. The CDR3 is 16 amino acids.

J is TRBJ1-3 and V is TRBV7-9; D ambiguous. Per the germline V gene, CDR1 is SEHNR and CDR2 is FQNEAQ (reference sequence). Trimming cost V 6 bases and J 0 bases, with 18 bases left between them. The CDR3 is 17 amino acids. The CDR3 sequence is CASRPGWSGNSGNTIYF. The CDR3 nucleotides are TGTGCCAGCAGACCGGGGTGGTCGGGGAACTCTGGAAACACCATATATTTT.

The CDR3 DNA reads TGTGCCAGCAGCTTGCTCAGCGGGGGGGCGTACCAAGAGACCCAGTACTTC. As protein: CASSLLSGGAYQETQYF. V gene TRBV5-6 combines with J gene TRBJ2-5; 10 positions match TRBD2. CDR3 size: 17 residues. The germline V gene encodes CDR1 SGHDT and CDR2 YYEEEE. V shed 1 base, J shed 0 bases, and the junction held 6 bases outside the gene matches.

This rearrangement joins TRBV29-1 to TRBJ1-5, with D uncertain. From germline, CDR1 is SQVTM and CDR2 ANQGSEA. Deletions cut 1 base from V and 0 bases from J, with 7 bases between. The CDR3 extends over 14 amino acids. CDR3 sequence reads: CSVEGRYSNQPQHF. Here the CDR3 DNA reads TGCAGCGTTGAAGGGAGATATAGCAATCAGCCCCAGCATTTT.

The rearrangement links TRBV28 to TRBJ2-1, with 8 bases identical to TRBD2. V was clipped by 2 bases and J by 7 bases; unmatched bases: 4. CDR1 and CDR2 (germline): MDHEN, SYDVKM. This CDR3 comprises 14 residues. The CDR3 DNA reads as TGTGCCAGCAGTTTAGCGGGAGGAGGGAATGAGCAGTTCTTC. Residues: CASSLAGGGNEQFF.

This chain joins TRBV5-4 and TRBJ1-6; weak D call: TRBD1 (5 bases). V was shortened by 4 bases and J by 5 bases, with 10 bases between the two germline ends. CDR1 is SGHNT and CDR2 is YYREEE in the germline V gene (reference sequence). The length of the CDR3 is 14 residues. This chain's CDR3 is CASSREGNNSPLHF. The CDR3 DNA follows: TGTGCCAGCAGCCGGGAGGGGAATAATTCACCCCTCCACTTT.

The chain employs TRBV6-1 and TRBJ1-6; tentative D call: TRBD1 (6 bases). V was pared by 1 base and J by 0 bases, with 13 bases between. The CDR3 extends over 18 amino acids. The germline gives CDR1 MNHNS, CDR2 SASEGT. The CDR3 loop reads CASSEEGGVYSYNSPLHF. CDR3 nucleotide sequence: TGTGCCAGCAGTGAAGAGGGGGGGGTATACTCCTATAATTCACCCCTCCACTTT.

In this sample, this clone turned up once. J is TRBJ2-5 and V is TRBV2; 10 nucleotides line up with TRBD2. This CDR3 spans 18 amino acids. V lost 4 bases and J lost 2; bases outside the gene matches: 13. Germline-derived CDR1 and CDR2 are SNHLY and FYNNEI. CDR3 coding DNA: TGTGCCAGCAGTGTCCTCCTAGCGGGGGCCCCAAAACAAGAGACCCAGTACTTC. This codes for CASSVLLAGAPKQETQYF.

The chain carries TRBV6-4 and TRBJ2-2; possibly TRBD2 for D (7 bases). There are 19 residues in the CDR3. V dropped 0 bases and J dropped 2 bases, with 19 bases sitting between them. Germline loops: CDR1 MRHNA, CDR2 SNTAGT. The CDR3 reads CASSDSRASGQLNTGELFF. CDR3 sequence (DNA): TGTGCCAGCAGTGACTCCCGGGCTAGCGGACAGCTCAACACCGGGGAGCTGTTTTTT.

The rearrangement links TRBV27 to TRBJ1-5; tentative D call: TRBD1 (6 bases). The length of the CDR3 is 14 residues. Trimming shortened V by 5 bases and J by 5 bases, and 13 bases separated the two germline ends. Germline V gene data show CDR1 as MNHEY and CDR2 as SMNVEV (reference sequence). CDR3 coding DNA: TGTGCCAGCAGTCCCAGGACAGTAGATCAGCCCCAGCATTTT. Translated, it gives CASSPRTVDQPQHF.

V is TRBV6-1 and J is TRBJ1-2, with TRBD1 identical over 8 bases. Trimming at V came to 5 bases and at J to 4 bases, leaving 9 bases not matched to a gene. Per germline, CDR1 MNHNS and CDR2 SASEGT. The CDR3 runs to 15 residues. The CDR3: CASSPKDRDAYGYTF. The CDR3, as DNA: TGTGCCAGCAGTCCTAAGGACAGGGATGCCTATGGCTACACCTTC.

This clone was observed a single time. This chain connects TRBV19 to TRBJ2-7; D perhaps matches TRBD2 (5 bases). V was trimmed by 5 bases and J by 0 bases, leaving 14 bases between them. This CDR3 spans 15 amino acids. Germline lookup yields CDR1 LNHDA and CDR2 SQIVND (reference sequence). CDR3 residues: CASSPGVGSSYEQYF. As DNA, the CDR3 is TGTGCCAGTAGTCCCGGGGTGGGATCCTCCTACGAGCAGTACTTC.

Only one count was recorded for this clone. The chain couples TRBV28 to TRBJ1-5; D unresolved. Trimming removed 9 bases at V and 7 bases at J, with 7 bases between. CDR1 MDHEN and CDR2 SYDVKM come from the germline V gene. This CDR3 has 10 amino acids. CDR3 in amino acids: CASPKQPQHF. DNA for the CDR3: TGTGCCAGTCCGAAACAGCCCCAGCATTTT.

The rearrangement links TRBV18 to TRBJ2-2; D is possibly TRBD1 (6 bases). CDR1 is KGHSH and CDR2 is LQKENI in the germline V gene. The CDR3 is made up of 13 amino acids. Trimming pared 6 bases from V and 1 base from J, leaving 6 bases between. The CDR3 DNA reads TGTGCCAGCTCGGACAGGAACACCGGGGAGCTGTTTTTT. It is translated as CASSDRNTGELFF.

Written as DNA, the CDR3 is TGTGCCAGCAGTGAAGCGGCCCGCGCCGGAGACACCATATATTTT. Translated, it gives CASSEAARAGDTIYF. V gene TRBV2 combines with J gene TRBJ1-3; D is ambiguous. This CDR3 contains 15 residues. Germline loops: CDR1 SNHLY, CDR2 FYNNEI. The V and J ends lost 0 bases and 8 bases respectively, with 14 bases between them.

V is TRBV11-2 and J is TRBJ2-1, with D perhaps given as TRBD1 or TRBD2 (5 bases each). The germline V gene has CDR1 SGHAT and CDR2 FQNNGV. The CDR3 is 14 amino acids. Trimming took off 3 bases at V and 4 bases at J, with 10 bases between the two ends. This chain's CDR3 is CASSLSGRYNEQFF. DNA for the CDR3: TGTGCCAGCAGCTTGTCGGGACGGTACAATGAGCAGTTCTTC.

The CDR3 reads CAWSALRGYTF. Written as DNA, the CDR3 is TGTGCCTGGAGTGCACTTAGGGGCTACACCTTC. This chain joins TRBV30 and TRBJ1-2; D not certain. The CDR3 is 11 residues long. Trimming cost V 1 base and J 8 bases, with 8 bases left between them. Germline V gene lookup returns CDR1 GTSNPN and CDR2 SVGIG (reference sequence).

This chain joins TRBV5-1 and TRBJ2-2; D remains ambiguous. V was cut by 1 base and J by 3 bases, with 7 bases left in between. The CDR3 sequence is 14 residues long. CDR1 SGHRS and CDR2 YFSETQ come from the germline V gene. The CDR3 bases are TGCGCCAGCAGCTTGAGGGTGGACACCGGGGAGCTGTTTTTT. It is translated as CASSLRVDTGELFF.

The rearrangement uses TRBV10-3 and TRBJ2-1; D tentatively fits TRBD1 or TRBD2 (6 bases each). The length of the CDR3 is 12 residues. V gave up 9 bases and J gave up 8 bases, with 14 bases separating them. The germline V gene has CDR1 ENHRY and CDR2 SYGVKD. The CDR3 spells CAIGRGEDEQFF. The DNA for the CDR3 is TGTGCCATTGGAAGGGGGGAGGATGAGCAGTTCTTC.

The chain couples TRBV9 to TRBJ2-7; no firm D call. The CDR3 sequence is 14 residues long. The germline CDR1 and CDR2 sequences are SGDLS and YYNGEE. The V end was cut by 3 bases, the J end by 4 bases, with 14 bases between. Here the CDR3 reads CASSAPGVGYEQYF. The CDR3 region has the DNA TGTGCCAGCAGCGCCCCTGGGGTGGGGTACGAGCAGTACTTC. Full variable domain (rest looked up from reference TRBV9 and TRBJ2-7): DSGVTQTPKHLITATGQRVTLRCSPRSGDLSVYWYQQSLDQGLQFLIQYYNGEERAKGNILERFSAQQFPDLHSELNLSSLELGDSALYFCASSAPGVGYEQYFGPGTRLTVT.